This T cell receptor (beta chain) was sequenced in a study of blood T cell repertoires in COVID-19. Generated by immunoSEQ multiplex PCR, the TCRdb table keeps only in-frame clones and is missing some. The table lists around 250,000 clones, about 88% of them singletons. With V trimmed by 7 bases and J by 1 base, 8 bases remained unmatched. Germline V gives CDR1 LNHDA, CDR2 SQIVND (reference sequence). The CDR3 extends over 16 amino acids. The sample was PBMCs or T cells enriched from blood (not recorded which). This receptor was obtained from a woman aged 45-59 years who had recovered from COVID-19. The chain uses TRBV19 and TRBJ2-1; 9 bases are shared with TRBD2. The CDR3 sequence: CASTPALAGSYNEQFF. The DNA for the CDR3 is TGTGCCAGTACCCCCGCCCTAGCGGGGTCCTACAATGAGCAGTTCTTC. The whole variable domain, filled in from reference TRBV19 and TRBJ2-1, reads DGGITQSPKYLFRKEGQNVTLSCEQNLNHDAMYWYRQDPGQGLRLIYYSQIVNDFQKGDIAEGYSVSREKKESFPLTVTSAQKNPTAFYLCASTPALAGSYNEQFFGPGTRLTVL.